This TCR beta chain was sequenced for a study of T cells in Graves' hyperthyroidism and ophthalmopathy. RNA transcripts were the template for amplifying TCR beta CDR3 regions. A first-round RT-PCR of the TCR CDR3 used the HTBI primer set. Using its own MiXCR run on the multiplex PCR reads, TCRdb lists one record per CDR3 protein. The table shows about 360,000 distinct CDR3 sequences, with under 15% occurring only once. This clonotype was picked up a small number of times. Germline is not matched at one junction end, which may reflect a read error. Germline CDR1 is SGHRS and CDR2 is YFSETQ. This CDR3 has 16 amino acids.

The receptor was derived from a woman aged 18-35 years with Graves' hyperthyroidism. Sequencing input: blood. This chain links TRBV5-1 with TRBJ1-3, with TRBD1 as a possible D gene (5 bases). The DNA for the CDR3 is TGCGCCAACAGCAGCACGGGACTGAACTCTGGAAACACCATATATTTT. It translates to CANSSTGLNSGNTIYF.